The 28 T cell receptor beta chains reported below all come from one sample, sequenced in a study of blood T cell repertoires in COVID-19 (dated by TCRdb to the early 2020s). Library generation was performed with the immunoSEQ multiplex PCR assay. TCRdb carries this immuneACCESS record with in-frame sequences only. Its versions omit some clonotypes, under half of them owing to an unresolved V gene in the studies checked, with the rest unexplained. The sample data list 200,000 to 300,000 clones, and 87% of these were observed just once. The top ten clonotypes cover around 3.3% of the sample. The sample comprised peripheral blood. These receptors originate from a man aged 18 to 30 with active or convalescent COVID-19.

The V gene is TRBV19, the J gene TRBJ2-7; 7 nucleotides agree with TRBD1. Germline V CDR1 and CDR2: LNHDA, SQIVND (reference sequence). V lost 2 bases, J lost 6 bases, and 7 bases stayed unmatched. The CDR3 is 14 amino acids. This CDR3 is CASSIKGQRSEQYF. The CDR3, as DNA: TGTGCCAGTAGTATAAAGGGACAGAGGAGCGAGCAGTACTTC. Full variable domain (remainder filled in from reference TRBV19 and TRBJ2-7): DGGITQSPKYLFRKEGQNVTLSCEQNLNHDAMYWYRQDPGQGLRLIYYSQIVNDFQKGDIAEGYSVSREKKESFPLTVTSAQKNPTAFYLCASSIKGQRSEQYFGPGTRLTVT.

The chain links TRBV28 to TRBJ2-5; 7 bases line up with TRBD2. Germline CDR1 is MDHEN and CDR2 is SYDVKM. The CDR3 totals 16 residues. The trim removed 6 bases at V and 1 base at J, leaving 11 bases unmatched. The CDR3 spells CASSSLAGAIQETQYF. CDR3 sequence (DNA): TGTGCCAGCAGCTCCCTGGCGGGAGCGATCCAAGAGACCCAGTACTTC.

The J gene is TRBJ2-7, the V gene TRBV6-5, with TRBD1 identical over 7 bases. From germline, CDR1 is MNHEY and CDR2 SVGAGI. The CDR3 covers 13 residues. V was clipped by 7 bases and J by 1 base; unmatched bases: 4. The CDR3: CASKGTASYEQYF. As DNA, the CDR3 is TGTGCCAGCAAGGGGACAGCTTCCTACGAGCAGTACTTC.

This rearrangement joins TRBV5-1 to TRBJ1-1; D remains ambiguous. Trimming took 3 bases from V and 4 from J, leaving 13 bases between them. Looked up from germline, CDR1 is SGHRS and CDR2 is YFSETQ. There are 14 residues in the CDR3. The CDR3 sequence: CASSSNSGGTEAFF. Written as DNA, the CDR3 is TGCGCCAGCAGCTCAAATTCGGGTGGCACTGAAGCTTTCTTT.

The chain combines TRBV11-2 with TRBJ2-2; 8 positions agree with TRBD2. V was clipped by 1 base and J by 2 bases; unmatched bases: 6. Looked up from germline, CDR1 is SGHAT and CDR2 is FQNNGV. The CDR3 runs 17 residues. CDR3 nucleotides: TGTGCCAGCAGCTTAGTCCCCGGGAGGGCTAACACCGGGGAGCTGTTTTTT. Translation: CASSLVPGRANTGELFF.

The chain joins TRBV6-1 to TRBJ1-2; D is possibly TRBD1 (5 bases). The CDR3 runs to 14 residues. Trimming took off 1 base at V and 8 bases at J, with 14 bases between the two ends. The germline gives CDR1 MNHNS, CDR2 SASEGT. For the CDR3, the DNA is TGTGCCAGCAGTGAAGAGATAGGCCGGGGGGGCTACACCTTC. It encodes CASSEEIGRGGYTF.

The chain couples TRBV5-1 to TRBJ2-5; 7 bases are shared with TRBD1. Trimming took 6 bases from V and 4 from J; bases not matched to a gene: 9. Germline CDR1 and CDR2: SGHRS and YFSETQ. The CDR3 has 14 amino acids. The CDR3 spells CASTPLRTGETQYF. DNA for the CDR3: TGCGCCAGCACCCCGTTAAGGACAGGAGAGACCCAGTACTTC.

The chain carries TRBV20-1 and TRBJ1-4; unclear D gene. Germline V gives CDR1 DFQATT, CDR2 SNEGSKA (reference sequence). The CDR3 is 13 residues long. V was clipped by 3 bases and J by 3 bases, with 8 bases between them. The DNA of the CDR3 is TGCAGTGCTAGTGGTTCGGCTAATGAAAAACTGTTTTTT. It yields the protein CSASGSANEKLFF.

This rearrangement joins TRBV18 to TRBJ2-7; D may be TRBD2 (6 bases). The V gene lost 3 bases and the J gene lost 3 bases, with 9 bases spanning the gap. Germline V gives CDR1 KGHSH, CDR2 LQKENI. The CDR3 extends over 13 amino acids. The DNA of the CDR3 is TGTGCCAGCTCACCGGAGGGGAACTACGAGCAGTACTTC. Protein sequence: CASSPEGNYEQYF.

This chain connects TRBV28 to TRBJ2-1, with TRBD2 matching over 8 bases. Germline V CDR1 and CDR2: MDHEN, SYDVKM. The CDR3 has 14 amino acids. After removal of 2 bases from V and 9 bases from J, the junction contained 6 bases not matched to a gene. The chain's CDR3 is CASSLGLAEGEQFF. CDR3 DNA sequence: TGTGCCAGCAGTTTAGGACTAGCAGAGGGTGAGCAGTTCTTC.

This clone was observed once. The J gene is TRBJ1-2, the V gene TRBV7-2, with 7 nucleotides matching TRBD1. CDR3 size: 14 residues. In germline, CDR1 is SGHTA, CDR2 FQGNSA. The V gene end was trimmed by 2 bases and the J gene end by 3 bases; junction bases not matched to a gene: 3. CDR3 sequence (DNA): TGTGCCAGCAGCTTAAGGGACAGCCACTATGGCTACACCTTC. As protein: CASSLRDSHYGYTF.

The chain combines TRBV7-9 with TRBJ1-5, with D unclear. Per the germline V gene, CDR1 is SEHNR and CDR2 is FQNEAQ (reference sequence). This CDR3 contains 14 residues. Trimming removed 3 bases at V and 4 bases at J, with 10 bases between. CDR3 DNA sequence: TGTGCCAGCAGCTTGGGAGGGATTAATCAGCCCCAGCATTTT. This translates into CASSLGGINQPQHF.

The chain is built from TRBV19 and TRBJ1-1; 8 bases fit TRBD1. In germline, CDR1 is LNHDA, CDR2 SQIVND (reference sequence). Unmatched junction bases numbered 5, after V lost 3 bases and J lost 5 bases. This CDR3 comprises 14 residues. The CDR3 here is CASSIRGQETEAFF. CDR3 in DNA: TGTGCCAGTAGTATCAGGGGGCAGGAGACTGAAGCTTTCTTT.

The chain joins TRBV2 to TRBJ1-1; 9 nucleotides agree with TRBD1. The CDR3 sequence is 14 residues long. V dropped 6 bases and J dropped 5; count of bases not matched to a gene: 7. Germline V CDR1 and CDR2: SNHLY, FYNNEI. Here the CDR3 reads CASSLQGAGTEAFF. In nucleotides, the CDR3 is TGTGCCAGCAGCTTACAGGGGGCAGGTACTGAAGCTTTCTTT.

This clone was detected only a few times. The V call is TRBV5-6, the J call TRBJ1-5; 7 positions match TRBD1. V lost 4 bases, J lost 0 bases, and 10 bases stayed unmatched. This CDR3 comprises 17 residues. Germline V gene data show CDR1 as SGHDT and CDR2 as YYEEEE. CDR3 loop: CASSRGAGGISNQPQHF. CDR3 in DNA: TGTGCCAGCAGCAGGGGGGCAGGGGGGATTAGCAATCAGCCCCAGCATTTT.

The chain combines TRBV18 with TRBJ2-1, with 13 bases aligning to TRBD2. CDR1 is KGHSH and CDR2 is LQKENI in the germline V gene. The CDR3 covers 16 residues. After removal of 5 bases from V and 4 bases from J, the junction contained 5 bases not matched to a gene. The CDR3 DNA follows: TGTGCCAGCTCAGCGGGACTAGCGGGGATGTACAATGAGCAGTTCTTC. As protein: CASSAGLAGMYNEQFF.

The chain combines TRBV10-1 with TRBJ2-1; a weak D match, TRBD1 (6 bases). There are 14 residues in the CDR3. V dropped 0 bases and J dropped 7 bases, with 10 bases sitting between them. The germline V gene has CDR1 WNHNN and CDR2 SYGVQD (reference sequence). The CDR3 here is CASSESGGVNEQFF. In DNA form, the CDR3 reads TGCGCCAGCAGTGAGTCAGGGGGAGTGAATGAGCAGTTCTTC.

The rearrangement uses TRBV18 and TRBJ1-2, with D possibly being TRBD1 (6 bases). The length of the CDR3 is 14 residues. Trimming removed 3 bases from V and 4 bases from J, with 12 bases in between. Germline loops: CDR1 KGHSH, CDR2 LQKENI. CDR3 residues: CASSPSGQLYGYTF. The CDR3 DNA reads as TGTGCCAGCTCACCCTCGGGACAACTCTATGGCTACACCTTC.

The V call is TRBV18, the J call TRBJ1-1; D is possibly TRBD1 (5 bases). From germline, CDR1 is KGHSH and CDR2 LQKENI. The CDR3 spans 16 residues. V was trimmed by 3 bases and J by 3 bases, leaving 17 bases between them. For the CDR3, the DNA is TGTGCCAGCTCACCCCAGGGTGTGGGGGGTTACACTGAAGCTTTCTTT. Residues: CASSPQGVGGYTEAFF.

CDR3 residues: CASSYLGWKNTEAFF. CDR3 bases: TGTGCCAGCAGTTACCTCGGGTGGAAGAACACTGAAGCTTTCTTT. J is TRBJ1-1 and V is TRBV6-2 or TRBV6-3, with D uncertain. The CDR3 extends over 15 amino acids. Germline CDR1 and CDR2: MNHEY and SVGEGT. Trimming took off 2 bases at V and 1 base at J, with 11 bases between the two ends.

The chain couples TRBV28 to TRBJ1-2, with 11 bases aligning to TRBD1. V was clipped by 2 bases and J by 8 bases; unmatched bases: 7. From germline, CDR1 is MDHEN and CDR2 SYDVKM. There are 15 residues in the CDR3. The CDR3 is CASSLTGQGARGYTF. The CDR3 DNA reads TGTGCCAGCAGTTTAACCGGACAGGGGGCTAGGGGCTACACCTTC.

This chain joins TRBV30 and TRBJ1-6, with D uncertain. Between the trimmed V and J ends, which lost 2 bases and 8 bases, there was a span of 13 bases. The CDR3 is 14 amino acids. The V gene's germline CDR1 is GTSNPN and CDR2 SVGIG (reference sequence). CDR3 amino acids: CAWSIGMWDSPLHF. CDR3 sequence (DNA): TGTGCCTGGAGTATCGGGATGTGGGATTCACCCCTCCACTTT.

The chain joins TRBV10-3 to TRBJ1-5, with D possibly TRBD1 on 6 matching bases. Germline CDR1 reads ENHRY; CDR2 reads SYGVKD. V lost 3 bases to trimming and J lost 4 bases, with 13 bases between them. The CDR3 contains 15 residues. The CDR3 protein is CAISEGGGLNQPQHF. DNA for the CDR3: TGTGCCATCAGTGAAGGGGGGGGCCTGAATCAGCCCCAGCATTTT.

The chain couples TRBV7-2 to TRBJ2-7; D is undetermined. The CDR3 covers 13 residues. Trimming removed 5 bases from V and 3 bases from J, with 11 bases in between. Germline V lookup: CDR1 SGHTA, CDR2 FQGNSA. CDR3 region: CASSPGMLYEQYF. CDR3 nucleotide sequence: TGTGCCAGCAGCCCTGGCATGCTCTACGAGCAGTACTTC.

The rearrangement uses TRBV12-3 or TRBV12-4 and TRBJ1-2, with 7 bases that match TRBD1. This CDR3 is built from 13 residues. J was trimmed by 4 bases and V by 6 bases; bases with no gene match: 5. In DNA, the CDR3 is TGTGCCAGCAGAGCGACAGGGCTCTATGGCTACACCTTC. The encoded protein is CASRATGLYGYTF.

This sequence joins TRBV7-6 and TRBJ1-1, with 10 nucleotides matching TRBD1. J gave up 10 bases and V 4 bases, and 6 bases lay outside the gene matches. This CDR3 has 13 amino acids. Germline CDR1 is SGHVS and CDR2 is FNYEAQ. The CDR3 nucleotides are TGTGCCAGCAGCTCCGACAGGGGGCAGGGAGCTTTCTTT. Residues: CASSSDRGQGAFF.

This chain uses TRBV5-1 with TRBJ2-1; 8 bases match TRBD1. Trimming took 3 bases from V and 6 from J; bases not matched to a gene: 5. Germline values: CDR1 SGHRS, CDR2 YFSETQ. CDR3 length: 14 amino acids. The CDR3 DNA reads as TGCGCCAGCAGCTCCCAGGGGGCGGGCAATGAGCAGTTCTTC. Its translation is CASSSQGAGNEQFF.

The V gene is TRBV15, the J gene TRBJ1-1; 9 bases fit TRBD1. Per germline, CDR1 LNHNV and CDR2 YYDKDF (reference sequence). This CDR3 contains 15 residues. V lost 3 bases and J lost 6; bases outside the gene matches: 8. The DNA of the CDR3 is TGTGCCACCAGCAGGCCCGGGACAGGGAGGGCTGAAGCTTTCTTT. Translating it yields CATSRPGTGRAEAFF.